These 19 T cell receptor beta chains were all obtained from the same sample, sequenced in a study of T-cell memory formation after mild COVID-19. Using its own MiXCR run on the 5' RACE reads, TCRdb lists one record per CDR3 protein. The table shows approximately 290,000 distinct CDR3 sequences, with approximately 19% occurring only once. The sequenced sample consisted of PBMCs or a T cell subset sorted from them (not recorded which). The receptors shown here come from a man aged 18 to 29 who had mild COVID-19 (a few samples of this study predate the infection). Cell type and time point are not known.

This clonotype was found a few times. The chain uses TRBV28 and TRBJ2-3, with TRBD2 matching 8 bases. After removal of 7 bases from V and 0 bases from J, the junction contained 12 bases not matched to a gene. This CDR3 is 17 amino acids long. Germline-derived CDR1 and CDR2 are MDHEN and SYDVKM. The DNA for the CDR3 is TGTGCCAGCACTTTCATAGGCGGGACTAGTAGCACAGATACGCAGTATTTT. Protein sequence: CASTFIGGTSSTDTQYF. Together with reference TRBV28 and TRBJ2-3, the CDR3 gives the full variable domain: DVKVTQSSRYLVKRTGEKVFLECVQDMDHENMFWYRQDPGLGLRLIYFSYDVKMKEKGDIPEGYSVSREKKERFSLILESASTNQTSMYLCASTFIGGTSSTDTQYFGPGTRLTVL.

The chain recombines TRBV15 with TRBJ1-6; 10 bases fit TRBD1. Per germline, CDR1 LNHNV and CDR2 YYDKDF (reference sequence). The CDR3 length is 15 residues. V lost 0 bases to trimming and J lost 10 bases; unmatched junction nucleotides: 3. The CDR3 coding sequence is TGTGCCACCAGCAGAGATCCGGGACAGGGGTCACCCCTCCACTTT. This encodes CATSRDPGQGSPLHF.

This chain's CDR3 is CASSTGTENSPLHF. In nucleotides, the CDR3 is TGTGCCAGCAGTACCGGGACAGAGAATTCACCCCTCCACTTT. The V call is TRBV6-2 or TRBV6-3, the J call TRBJ1-6; TRBD1 aligns across 7 bases. The CDR3 has 14 residues. Germline CDR1 reads MNHEY; CDR2 reads SVGEGT. J gave up 7 bases and V 5 bases, and 5 bases lay outside the gene matches.

Ten or more counts support this clonotype. The rearrangement links TRBV4-3 to TRBJ2-2; TRBD2 agrees at 10 bases. Germline lookup yields CDR1 LGHNA and CDR2 YSLEER. The CDR3 has 18 amino acids. Trimming took 1 base from V and 3 from J; bases not matched to a gene: 8. This chain's CDR3 is CASSQGLSGGADTGELFF. CDR3 DNA: TGCGCCAGCAGCCAAGGGTTAAGCGGGGGGGCCGACACCGGGGAGCTGTTTTTT.

There are a few counts of this clonotype. The CDR3 bases are TGTGCCAGCAGCCTCGCAGGGGACAGAAACTACGAGCAGTACTTC. This sequence encodes CASSLAGDRNYEQYF. This chain connects TRBV7-3 to TRBJ2-7, with 7 bases identical to TRBD1. The CDR3 covers 15 residues. With V trimmed by 5 bases and J by 3 bases, 10 bases remained unmatched. The V gene's germline CDR1 is SGHTA and CDR2 FQGTGA.

There are a few counts of this clonotype. V is TRBV2 and J is TRBJ1-5; D gene ambiguous. Germline loops: CDR1 SNHLY, CDR2 FYNNEI. The CDR3 is made up of 14 amino acids. Trimming took 4 bases from V and 0 from J, leaving 7 bases between them. In DNA form, the CDR3 reads TGTGCCAGCAGTGGGCAGAATAGCAATCAGCCCCAGCATTTT. It translates to CASSGQNSNQPQHF.

This clonotype occurred a few times. The chain combines TRBV6-2 or TRBV6-3 with TRBJ2-7, with 7 nucleotides matching TRBD2. Per the germline V gene, CDR1 is MNHEY and CDR2 is SVGEGT. CDR3 length: 12 amino acids. CDR3 sequence reads: CASSHSGGEQYV. In DNA form, the CDR3 reads TGTGCCAGCAGTCACTCGGGGGGCGAGCAGTACGTC.

The chain is built from TRBV5-1 and TRBJ2-2; D uncertain. The CDR3 has 16 residues. The germline V gene has CDR1 SGHRS and CDR2 YFSETQ. Trimming removed 1 base at V and 1 base at J, with 11 bases between. The CDR3 DNA follows: TGCGCCAGCAGCTTGACCGCCCAAGGGAACACCGGGGAGCTGTTTTTT. This encodes CASSLTAQGNTGELFF.

The chain carries TRBV12-3 or TRBV12-4 and TRBJ2-5; D is uncertain. The V gene lost 3 bases and the J gene lost 3 bases, with 8 bases spanning the gap. The CDR3 has 13 amino acids. CDR3 coding DNA: TGTGCCAGCAGTTTTGGGGTGAAAGAGACCCAGTACTTC. Protein sequence: CASSFGVKETQYF.

This clonotype was detected only a few times. The CDR3 reads CASSRLVGGETQYF. CDR3 nucleotide sequence: TGTGCCAGCAGCCGTCTAGTCGGGGGGGAGACCCAGTACTTC. The chain has TRBV12-3 or TRBV12-4 and TRBJ2-5; 7 nucleotides align to TRBD2. There are 14 residues in the CDR3. The J segment lost 5 bases and the V segment lost 6 bases, leaving 9 bases of the junction unmatched.

The rearrangement links TRBV29-1 to TRBJ2-1; no reliable D call. CDR1 is SQVTM and CDR2 is ANQGSEA in the germline V gene. The length of the CDR3 is 12 residues. Trimming removed 4 bases at V and 6 bases at J, with 10 bases between. The CDR3: CSVVVAGNEQFF. In DNA form, the CDR3 reads TGCAGCGTTGTGGTAGCTGGCAATGAGCAGTTCTTC.

This clonotype was counted only a few times. The chain carries TRBV6-4 and TRBJ2-3, with TRBD2 matching 7 bases. The CDR3 consists of 14 residues. V lost 11 bases, J lost 1 base, and 9 bases stayed unmatched. Looked up from germline, CDR1 is MRHNA and CDR2 is SNTAGT. Here the CDR3 reads CAVPSGKCTDTQYF. The CDR3 nucleotides are TGTGCCGTGCCGAGCGGGAAGTGCACAGATACGCAGTATTTT.

The chain has TRBV5-4 and TRBJ1-6, with D possibly being TRBD1 (6 bases). Trimming cost V 4 bases and J 6 bases, with 17 bases left between them. CDR3 size: 16 residues. The germline gives CDR1 SGHNT, CDR2 YYREEE (reference sequence). CDR3: CASSPLTGALNSPLHF. The CDR3 coding sequence is TGTGCCAGCAGCCCCTTGACAGGAGCCCTTAATTCACCCCTCCACTTT.

J is TRBJ1-1 and V is TRBV20-1; 7 bases map to TRBD1. The CDR3 is 15 residues long. J lost 5 bases, V lost 0 bases, and 9 bases had no gene match. Germline V gene sequence: CDR1 DFQATT, CDR2 SNEGSKA (reference sequence). In DNA form, the CDR3 reads TGCAGTGCTAGAGACCCCCTCCGGGACAGAACTGAAGCTTTCTTT. This encodes CSARDPLRDRTEAFF.

The chain employs TRBV4-1 and TRBJ1-2; D may be TRBD1 (6 bases). From germline, CDR1 is MGHRA and CDR2 YSYEKL. The germline V and J ends were trimmed by 1 base and 4 bases, with 13 bases remaining between them. The CDR3 is 15 residues long. The DNA for the CDR3 is TGCGCCAGCAGCCAAGTAACAGGGTCGATCTATGGCTACACCTTC. This gives the protein CASSQVTGSIYGYTF.

The chain couples TRBV12-3 or TRBV12-4 to TRBJ1-5; no definite D call. The CDR3 covers 11 residues. V lost 8 bases and J 5 bases, leaving 7 bases between the germline ends. The DNA for the CDR3 is TGTGCCAGCCTCCCTGATCAGCCCCAGCATTTT. It encodes CASLPDQPQHF.

Ten or more counts support this clonotype. This chain uses TRBV5-1 with TRBJ1-1, with a tentative D call TRBD1 (5 bases). Germline CDR1 reads SGHRS; CDR2 reads YFSETQ. The CDR3 loop spans 12 amino acids. The germline V and J ends were trimmed by 2 bases and 3 bases, with 5 bases remaining between them. CDR3 in amino acids: CASSFRDTEAFF. In nucleotides, the CDR3 is TGCGCCAGCAGCTTCAGGGACACTGAAGCTTTCTTT.

The gene calls are TRBV6-2 or TRBV6-3 and TRBJ1-6; D uncertain. Germline CDR1 MNHEY, CDR2 SVGEGT. V was trimmed by 6 bases and J by 7 bases, leaving 4 bases between them. The CDR3 has 11 amino acids. The CDR3 coding sequence is TGTGCCAGCAGGGAGAATTCACCCCTCCACTTT. This encodes CASRENSPLHF.

The V gene is TRBV6-2 or TRBV6-3, the J gene TRBJ2-2; unclear D gene. Per germline, CDR1 MNHEY and CDR2 SVGEGT. The V gene lost 2 bases and the J gene lost 5 bases, with 6 bases spanning the gap. This CDR3 is built from 13 residues. The chain's CDR3 is CASSYVGTGELFF. The CDR3 bases are TGTGCCAGCAGTTACGTGGGAACCGGGGAGCTGTTTTTT.